One and the same sample provided the 10 T cell receptor beta chains below, sequenced in a study of OX40 agonist ivuxolimab in advanced cancers. Measured with immunoSEQ multiplex PCR; TCRdb has only the in-frame clones, and not every one. The sample carries about 93,000 clones, around 92% recorded once. The material sequenced was CD4+ or CD8+ T cells sorted from blood, taken in a trial of the OX40 agonist ivuxolimab. These receptors came from an adult with an advanced solid tumor such as melanoma, head and neck, liver or kidney cancer.

V usage is TRBV19 and J usage is TRBJ1-2, with 8 positions matching TRBD1. The CDR3 length is 15 residues. The germline CDR1 and CDR2 sequences are LNHDA and SQIVND (reference sequence). With V trimmed by 3 bases and J by 5 bases, 8 bases remained unmatched. In DNA, the CDR3 is TGTGCCAGTAGTATGACAGGGGCAGGCTTTTATGGCTACACCTTC. It codes for CASSMTGAGFYGYTF.

V usage is TRBV27 and J usage is TRBJ2-1, with 8 bases matching TRBD2. The J segment lost 7 bases and the V segment lost 5 bases, leaving 19 bases of the junction unmatched. The CDR3 runs 18 residues. The V gene's germline CDR1 is MNHEY and CDR2 SMNVEV (reference sequence). This CDR3 is CASSPPLGGLGFLNEQFF. As DNA, the CDR3 is TGTGCCAGCAGTCCACCCCTGGGGGGACTAGGATTTTTGAATGAGCAGTTCTTC.

The chain links TRBV5-4 to TRBJ2-1; D gene unclear. Trimming shortened V by 0 bases and J by 9 bases, and 4 bases separated the two germline ends. CDR1 is SGHNT, CDR2 YYREEE, per germline (reference sequence). This CDR3 region has 11 residues. This chain's CDR3 is CASSLAVEQFF. The DNA of the CDR3 is TGTGCCAGCAGCTTGGCCGTTGAGCAGTTCTTC.

The chain joins TRBV6-1 to TRBJ1-5; D ambiguous. CDR1 MNHNS and CDR2 SASEGT come from the germline V gene. V lost 6 bases and J 0 bases, leaving 12 bases between the germline ends. This CDR3 has 15 residues. The CDR3 DNA reads TGTGCCAGCAGGCGGTCAGTTTATAGCAATCAGCCCCAGCATTTT. This encodes CASRRSVYSNQPQHF.

The rearrangement joins TRBV13 to TRBJ2-2; 9 bases are a match to TRBD2. Germline loops: CDR1 PRHDT, CDR2 FYEKMQ (reference sequence). The trim removed 3 bases at V and 4 bases at J, leaving 6 bases unmatched. The CDR3 runs 16 residues. This CDR3 is CASSFGGRAPTGELFF. DNA of the CDR3: TGTGCCAGCAGCTTCGGCGGGAGGGCCCCCACCGGGGAGCTGTTTTTT.

This clone was seen a single time. The chain employs TRBV5-1 and TRBJ2-3, with TRBD2 matching 12 bases. J was trimmed by 4 bases and V by 0 bases; bases with no gene match: 9. Germline V gene sequence: CDR1 SGHRS, CDR2 YFSETQ. The CDR3 runs to 18 residues. CDR3: CASSLVPSSGGASDTQYF. For the CDR3, the DNA is TGCGCCAGCAGCTTGGTCCCCTCTAGCGGGGGGGCCTCAGATACGCAGTATTTT.

The chain employs TRBV30 and TRBJ2-5; D gene ambiguous. This CDR3 region has 11 residues. Germline CDR1 reads GTSNPN; CDR2 reads SVGIG (reference sequence). Trimming cost V 3 bases and J 5 bases, with 7 bases left between them. The CDR3 spells CAWRGYETQYF. CDR3 nucleotides: TGTGCCTGGAGAGGATACGAGACCCAGTACTTC.

J is TRBJ2-1 and V is TRBV25-1, with a weak D call TRBD2 (7 bases). Germline V lookup: CDR1 MGHDK, CDR2 SYGVNS. This CDR3 has 15 amino acids. Trimming took 2 bases from V and 9 from J, leaving 17 bases between them. For the CDR3, the DNA is TGTGCCAGCAGTGAACCCGGGGGGCTAAGGAGTGAGCAGTTCTTC. Translated, it gives CASSEPGGLRSEQFF. The full variable domain, in which reference TRBV25-1 and TRBJ2-1 provide the parts outside the CDR3, is EADIYQTPRYLVIGTGKKITLECSQTMGHDKMYWYQQDPGMELHLIHYSYGVNSTEKGDLSSESTVSRIRTEHFPLTLESARPSHTSQYLCASSEPGGLRSEQFFGPGTRLTVL.

The V and J genes are TRBV11-2 and TRBJ2-7, with D maybe TRBD2 (5 bases). CDR1 SGHAT and CDR2 FQNNGV come from the germline V gene. The CDR3 runs to 15 residues. The V end was cut by 3 bases, the J end by 4 bases, with 16 bases between. CDR3 bases: TGTGCCAGCAGCTTTCCTAGCATAAGTACTTACGAGCAGTACTTC. This translates into CASSFPSISTYEQYF. Supplemented by reference TRBV11-2 and TRBJ2-7, the full variable domain reads EAGVAQSPRYKIIEKRQSVAFWCNPISGHATLYWYQQILGQGPKLLIQFQNNGVVDDSQLPKDRFSAERLKGVDSTLKIQPAKLEDSAVYLCASSFPSISTYEQYFGPGTRLTVT.

The rearrangement uses TRBV7-9 and TRBJ2-7, with TRBD2 as a possible D gene (5 bases). This CDR3 region has 16 residues. The ends were cut back, 3 bases at V and 2 bases at J, with 17 bases in the middle. CDR1 and CDR2 (germline): SEHNR, FQNEAQ (reference sequence). In nucleotides, the CDR3 is TGTGCCAGCAGCTTGCATGTGGTATCGGGGACCTACGAGCAGTACTTC. Protein: CASSLHVVSGTYEQYF.